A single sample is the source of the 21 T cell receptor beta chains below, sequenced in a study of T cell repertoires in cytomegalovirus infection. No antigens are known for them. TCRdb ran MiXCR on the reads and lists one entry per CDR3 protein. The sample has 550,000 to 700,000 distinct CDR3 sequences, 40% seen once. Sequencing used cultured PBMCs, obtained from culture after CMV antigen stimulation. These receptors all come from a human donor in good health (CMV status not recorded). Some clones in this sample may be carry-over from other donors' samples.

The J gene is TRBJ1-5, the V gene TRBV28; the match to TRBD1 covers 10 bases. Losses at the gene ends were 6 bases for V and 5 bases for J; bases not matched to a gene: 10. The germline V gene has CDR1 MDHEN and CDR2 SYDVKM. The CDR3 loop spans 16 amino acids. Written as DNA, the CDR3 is TGTGCCAGCAGCCGTCCCGGGACAGGGGTCGATCAGCCCCAGCATTTT. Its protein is CASSRPGTGVDQPQHF.

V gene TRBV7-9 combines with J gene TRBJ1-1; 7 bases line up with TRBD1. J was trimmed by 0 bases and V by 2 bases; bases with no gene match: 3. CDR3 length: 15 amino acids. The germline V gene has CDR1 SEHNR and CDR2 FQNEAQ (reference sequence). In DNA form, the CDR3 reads TGTGCCAGCAGCTTAAGGGGGCAATTGAACACTGAAGCTTTCTTT. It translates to CASSLRGQLNTEAFF.

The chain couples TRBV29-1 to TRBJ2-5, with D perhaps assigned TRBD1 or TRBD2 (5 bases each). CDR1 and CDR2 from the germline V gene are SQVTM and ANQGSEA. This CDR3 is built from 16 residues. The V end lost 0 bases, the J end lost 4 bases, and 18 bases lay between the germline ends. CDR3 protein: CSVEDLGDVVSETQYF. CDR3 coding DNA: TGCAGCGTTGAAGATCTCGGGGACGTTGTTTCAGAGACCCAGTACTTC.

This CDR3 is CATGPGFDSNQPQHF. The CDR3 DNA reads as TGTGCCACCGGGCCGGGGTTCGATAGCAATCAGCCCCAGCATTTT. The gene calls are TRBV24-1 and TRBJ1-5; D is undetermined. This CDR3 spans 15 amino acids. V was cut by 9 bases and J by 0 bases, with 14 bases left in between. Germline V gene lookup returns CDR1 KGHDR and CDR2 SFDVKD.

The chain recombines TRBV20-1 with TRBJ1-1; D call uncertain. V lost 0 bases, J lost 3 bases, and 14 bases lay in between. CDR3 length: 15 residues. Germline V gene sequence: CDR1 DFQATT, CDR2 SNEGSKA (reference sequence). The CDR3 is CSARDQSYRYTEAFF. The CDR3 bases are TGCAGTGCTAGAGATCAATCTTACAGATACACTGAAGCTTTCTTT.

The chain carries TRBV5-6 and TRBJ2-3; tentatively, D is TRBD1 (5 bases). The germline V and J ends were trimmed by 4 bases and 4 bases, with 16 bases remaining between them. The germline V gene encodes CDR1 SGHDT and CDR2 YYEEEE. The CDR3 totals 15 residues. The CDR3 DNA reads TGTGCCAGCAGCATGACCACCGACAGATCAGATACGCAGTATTTT. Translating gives CASSMTTDRSDTQYF.

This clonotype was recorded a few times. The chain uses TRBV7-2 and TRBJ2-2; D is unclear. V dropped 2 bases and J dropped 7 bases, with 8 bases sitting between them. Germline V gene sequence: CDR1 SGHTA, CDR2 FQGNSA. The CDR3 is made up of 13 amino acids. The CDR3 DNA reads TGTGCCAGCAGCTTATCCCGCCGCGGGGAGCTGTTTTTT. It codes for CASSLSRRGELFF.

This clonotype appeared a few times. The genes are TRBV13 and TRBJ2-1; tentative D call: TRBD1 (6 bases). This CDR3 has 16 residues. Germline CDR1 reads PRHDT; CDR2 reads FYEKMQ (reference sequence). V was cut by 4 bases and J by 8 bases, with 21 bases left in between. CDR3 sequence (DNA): TGTGCCAGCAGCTCTCGAAGGGGGATAGCGATGCATGAGCAGTTCTTC. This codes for CASSSRRGIAMHEQFF.

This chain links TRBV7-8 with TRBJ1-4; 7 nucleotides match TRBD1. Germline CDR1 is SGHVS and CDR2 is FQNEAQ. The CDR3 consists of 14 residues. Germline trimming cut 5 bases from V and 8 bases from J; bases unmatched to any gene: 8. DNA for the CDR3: TGTGCCAGCAGCCCAACAGGGGAACGAGAAAAACTGTTTTTT. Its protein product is CASSPTGEREKLFF.

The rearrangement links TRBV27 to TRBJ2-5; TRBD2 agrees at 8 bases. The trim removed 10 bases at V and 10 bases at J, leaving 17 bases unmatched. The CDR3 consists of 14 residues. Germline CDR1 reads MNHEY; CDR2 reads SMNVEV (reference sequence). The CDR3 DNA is TGTGCCACTTCAACTGCGGGGGGCCCGCGGAACCAGTACTTC. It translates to CATSTAGGPRNQYF.

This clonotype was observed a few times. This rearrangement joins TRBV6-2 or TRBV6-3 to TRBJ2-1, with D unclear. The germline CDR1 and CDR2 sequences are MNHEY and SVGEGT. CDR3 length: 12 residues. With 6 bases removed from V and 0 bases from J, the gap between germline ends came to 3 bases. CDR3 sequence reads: CASRDSYNEQFF. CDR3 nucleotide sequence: TGTGCCAGCAGGGACTCCTACAATGAGCAGTTCTTC.

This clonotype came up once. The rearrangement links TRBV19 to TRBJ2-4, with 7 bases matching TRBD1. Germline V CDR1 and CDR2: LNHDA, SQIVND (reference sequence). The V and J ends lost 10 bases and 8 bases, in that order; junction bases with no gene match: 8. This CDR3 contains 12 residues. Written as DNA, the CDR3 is TGTGCCACCTTGGACAGGCTGGACATTCAGTACTTC. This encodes CATLDRLDIQYF.

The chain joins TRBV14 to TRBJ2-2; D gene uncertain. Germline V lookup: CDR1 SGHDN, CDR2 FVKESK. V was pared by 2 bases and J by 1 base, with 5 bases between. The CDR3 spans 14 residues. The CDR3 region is CASSQQQNTGELFF. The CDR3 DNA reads TGTGCCAGCAGCCAACAACAGAACACCGGGGAGCTGTTTTTT.

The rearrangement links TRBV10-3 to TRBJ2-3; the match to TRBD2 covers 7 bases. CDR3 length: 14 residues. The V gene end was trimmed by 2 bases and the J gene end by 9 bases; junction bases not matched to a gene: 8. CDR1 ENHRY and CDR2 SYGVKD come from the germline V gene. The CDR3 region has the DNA TGTGCCATCAGTGAGAGTGGGAGGGAAGAAACGCAGTATTTT. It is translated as CAISESGREETQYF.

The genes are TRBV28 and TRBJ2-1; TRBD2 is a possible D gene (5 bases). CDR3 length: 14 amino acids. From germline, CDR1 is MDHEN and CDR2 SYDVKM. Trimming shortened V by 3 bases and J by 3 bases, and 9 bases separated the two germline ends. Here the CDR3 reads CASSLRVNYNEQFF. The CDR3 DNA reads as TGTGCCAGCAGTTTGAGGGTCAACTACAATGAGCAGTTCTTC.

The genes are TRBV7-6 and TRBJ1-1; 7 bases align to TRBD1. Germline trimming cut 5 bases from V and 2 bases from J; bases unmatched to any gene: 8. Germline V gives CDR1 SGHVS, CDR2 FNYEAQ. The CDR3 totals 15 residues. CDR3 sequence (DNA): TGTGCCAGCAGCCCGAGGACAGGCTCTAACACTGAAGCTTTCTTT. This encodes CASSPRTGSNTEAFF.

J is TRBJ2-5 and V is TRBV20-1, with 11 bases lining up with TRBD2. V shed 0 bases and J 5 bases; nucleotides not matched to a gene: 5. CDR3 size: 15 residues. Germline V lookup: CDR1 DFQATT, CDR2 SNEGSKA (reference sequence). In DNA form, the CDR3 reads TGCAGTGCTAGAGATTCGTTAGCGGGAGGGGAGACCCAGTACTTC. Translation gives CSARDSLAGGETQYF.

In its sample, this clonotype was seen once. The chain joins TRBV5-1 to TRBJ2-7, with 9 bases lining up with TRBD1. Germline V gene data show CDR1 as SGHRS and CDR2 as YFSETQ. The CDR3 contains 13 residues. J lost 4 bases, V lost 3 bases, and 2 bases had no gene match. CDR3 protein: CASSWGTGYEQYF. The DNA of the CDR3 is TGCGCCAGCAGCTGGGGGACAGGGTACGAGCAGTACTTC.

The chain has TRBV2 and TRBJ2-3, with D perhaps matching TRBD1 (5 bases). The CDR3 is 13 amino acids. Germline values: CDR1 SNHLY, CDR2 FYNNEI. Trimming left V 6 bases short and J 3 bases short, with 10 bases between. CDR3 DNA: TGTGCCAGCAGACAGGTGGTTACAGATACGCAGTATTTT. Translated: CASRQVVTDTQYF. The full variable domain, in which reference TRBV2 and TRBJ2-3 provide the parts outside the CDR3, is EPEVTQTPSHQVTQMGQEVILRCVPISNHLYFYWYRQILGQKVEFLVSFYNNEISEKSEIFDDQFSVERPDGSNFTLKIRSTKLEDSAMYFCASRQVVTDTQYFGPGTRLTVL.

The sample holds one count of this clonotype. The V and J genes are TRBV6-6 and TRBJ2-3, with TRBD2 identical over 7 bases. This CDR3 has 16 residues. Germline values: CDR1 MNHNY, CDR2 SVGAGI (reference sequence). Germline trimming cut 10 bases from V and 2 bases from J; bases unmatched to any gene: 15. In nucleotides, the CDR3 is TGTGCCACTAAAGAGGGAGGGATTGGGCACACAGATACGCAGTATTTT. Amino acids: CATKEGGIGHTDTQYF.

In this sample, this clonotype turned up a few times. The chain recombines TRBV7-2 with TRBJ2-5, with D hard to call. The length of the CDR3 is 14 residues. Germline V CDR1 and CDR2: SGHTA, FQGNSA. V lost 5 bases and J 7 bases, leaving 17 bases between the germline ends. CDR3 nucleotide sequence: TGTGCCAGCAGCCCTTCATGGGCGGTGGGGACCCAGTACTTC. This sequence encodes CASSPSWAVGTQYF.